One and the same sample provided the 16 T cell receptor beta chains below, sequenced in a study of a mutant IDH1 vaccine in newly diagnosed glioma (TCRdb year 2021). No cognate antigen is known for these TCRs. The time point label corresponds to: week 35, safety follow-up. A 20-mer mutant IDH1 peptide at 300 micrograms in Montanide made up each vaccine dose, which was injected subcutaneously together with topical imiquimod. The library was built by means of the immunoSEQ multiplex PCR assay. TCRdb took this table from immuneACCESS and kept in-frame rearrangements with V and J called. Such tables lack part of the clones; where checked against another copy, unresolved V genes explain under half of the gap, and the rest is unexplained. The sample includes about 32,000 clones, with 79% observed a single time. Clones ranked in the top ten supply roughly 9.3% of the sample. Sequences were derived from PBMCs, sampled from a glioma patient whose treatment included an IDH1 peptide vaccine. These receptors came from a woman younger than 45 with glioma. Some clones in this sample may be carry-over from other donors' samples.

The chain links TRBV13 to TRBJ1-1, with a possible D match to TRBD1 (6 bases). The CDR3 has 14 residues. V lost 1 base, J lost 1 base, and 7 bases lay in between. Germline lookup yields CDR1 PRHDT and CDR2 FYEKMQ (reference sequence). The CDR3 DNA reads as TGTGCCAGCAGCTTAGAACAGGGGAACACTGAAGCTTTCTTT. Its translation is CASSLEQGNTEAFF.

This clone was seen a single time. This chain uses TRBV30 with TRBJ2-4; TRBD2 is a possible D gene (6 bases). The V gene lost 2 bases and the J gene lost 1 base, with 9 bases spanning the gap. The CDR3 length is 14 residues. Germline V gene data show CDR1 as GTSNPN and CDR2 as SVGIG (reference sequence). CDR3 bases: TGTGCCTGGAGTCCGGGGGATGCCAAAAACATTCAGTACTTC. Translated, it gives CAWSPGDAKNIQYF.

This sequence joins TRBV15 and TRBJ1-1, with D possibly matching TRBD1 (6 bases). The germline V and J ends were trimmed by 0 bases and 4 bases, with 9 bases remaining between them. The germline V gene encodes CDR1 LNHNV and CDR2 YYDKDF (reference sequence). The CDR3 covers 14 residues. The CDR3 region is CATSREAGATEAFF. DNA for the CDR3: TGTGCCACCAGCAGAGAGGCAGGGGCCACTGAAGCTTTCTTT. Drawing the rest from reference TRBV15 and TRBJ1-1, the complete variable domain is DAMVIQNPRYQVTQFGKPVTLSCSQTLNHNVMYWYQQKSSQAPKLLFHYYDKDFNNEADTPDNFQSRRPNTSFCFLDIRSPGLGDTAMYLCATSREAGATEAFFGQGTRLTVV.

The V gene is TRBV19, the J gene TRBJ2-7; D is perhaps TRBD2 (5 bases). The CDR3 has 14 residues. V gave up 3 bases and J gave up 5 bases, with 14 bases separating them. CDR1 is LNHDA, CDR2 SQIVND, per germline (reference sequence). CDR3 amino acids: CASSMVGSEDEQYF. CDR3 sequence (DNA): TGTGCCAGTAGTATGGTAGGGAGTGAAGACGAGCAGTACTTC.

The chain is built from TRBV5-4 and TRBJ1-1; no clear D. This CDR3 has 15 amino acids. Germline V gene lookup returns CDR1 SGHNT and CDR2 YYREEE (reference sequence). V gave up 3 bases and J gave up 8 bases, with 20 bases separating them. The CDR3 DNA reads TGTGCCAGCAGCTCCCTAATAGGACGGCGGACGGAAGCTTTCTTT. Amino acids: CASSSLIGRRTEAFF.

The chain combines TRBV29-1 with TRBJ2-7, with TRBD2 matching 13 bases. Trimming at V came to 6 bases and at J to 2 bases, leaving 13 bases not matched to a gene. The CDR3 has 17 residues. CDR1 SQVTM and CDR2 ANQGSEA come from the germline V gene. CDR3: CSVLQMTSGRNPYEQYF. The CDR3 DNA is TGCAGCGTCCTCCAAATGACTAGCGGGAGGAACCCCTACGAGCAGTACTTC.

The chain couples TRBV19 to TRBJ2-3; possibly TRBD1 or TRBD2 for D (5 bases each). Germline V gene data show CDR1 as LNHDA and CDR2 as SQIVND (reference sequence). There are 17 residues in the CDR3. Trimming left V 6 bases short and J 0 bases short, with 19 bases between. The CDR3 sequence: CASSPLPGTLSTDTQYF. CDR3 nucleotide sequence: TGTGCCAGTAGCCCCCTCCCCGGGACCCTCAGCACAGATACGCAGTATTTT.

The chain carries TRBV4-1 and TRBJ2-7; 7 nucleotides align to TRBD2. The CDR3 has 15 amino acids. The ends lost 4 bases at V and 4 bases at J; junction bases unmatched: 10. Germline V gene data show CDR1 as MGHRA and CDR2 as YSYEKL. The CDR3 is CASSPVASGTYEQYF. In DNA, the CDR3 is TGCGCCAGCAGCCCCGTGGCTAGCGGCACGTACGAGCAGTACTTC.

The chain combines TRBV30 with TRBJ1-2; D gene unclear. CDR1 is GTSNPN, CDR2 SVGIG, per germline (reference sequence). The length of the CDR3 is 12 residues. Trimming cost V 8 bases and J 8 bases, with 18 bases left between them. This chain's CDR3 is CARLGMLKGYTF. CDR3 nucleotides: TGTGCCAGGCTCGGGATGTTGAAAGGCTACACCTTC.

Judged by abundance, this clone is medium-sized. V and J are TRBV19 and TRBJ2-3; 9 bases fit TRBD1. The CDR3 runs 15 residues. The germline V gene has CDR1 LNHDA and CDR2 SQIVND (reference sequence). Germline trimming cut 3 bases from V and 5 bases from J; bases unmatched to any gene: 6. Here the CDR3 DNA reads TGTGCCAGTAGTATCGGGGGGACAGGGTTAGATACGCAGTATTTT. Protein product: CASSIGGTGLDTQYF.

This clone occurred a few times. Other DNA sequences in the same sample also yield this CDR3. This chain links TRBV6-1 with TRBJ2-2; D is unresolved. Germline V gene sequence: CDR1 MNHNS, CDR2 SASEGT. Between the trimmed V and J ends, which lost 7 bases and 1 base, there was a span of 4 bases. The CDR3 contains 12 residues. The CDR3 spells CASNGNTGELFF. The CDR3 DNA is TGTGCCAGCAACGGGAACACCGGGGAGCTGTTTTTT.

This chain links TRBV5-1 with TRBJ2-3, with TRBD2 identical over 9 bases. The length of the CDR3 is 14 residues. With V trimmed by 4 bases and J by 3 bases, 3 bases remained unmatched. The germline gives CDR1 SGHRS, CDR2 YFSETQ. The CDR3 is CASSPGLATDTQYF. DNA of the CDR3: TGCGCCAGCAGCCCGGGACTAGCAACAGATACGCAGTATTTT. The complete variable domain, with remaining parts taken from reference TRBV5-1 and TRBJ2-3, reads KAGVTQTPRYLIKTRGQQVTLSCSPISGHRSVSWYQQTPGQGLQFLFEYFSETQRNKGNFPGRFSGRQFSNSRSEMNVSTLELGDSALYLCASSPGLATDTQYFGPGTRLTVL.

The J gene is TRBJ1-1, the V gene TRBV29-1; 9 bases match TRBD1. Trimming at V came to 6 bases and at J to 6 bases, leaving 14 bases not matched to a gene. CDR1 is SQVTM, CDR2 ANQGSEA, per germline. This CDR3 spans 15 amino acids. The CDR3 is CSVVGTGFGYAEAFF. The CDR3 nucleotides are TGCAGCGTGGTCGGGACAGGGTTCGGGTATGCTGAAGCTTTCTTT.

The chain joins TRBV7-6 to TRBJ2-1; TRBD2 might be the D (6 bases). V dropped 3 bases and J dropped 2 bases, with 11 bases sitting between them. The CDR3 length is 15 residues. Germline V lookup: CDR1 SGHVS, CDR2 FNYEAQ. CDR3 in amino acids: CASSFGREAYNEQFF. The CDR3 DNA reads TGTGCCAGCAGCTTTGGGCGGGAAGCCTACAATGAGCAGTTCTTC.

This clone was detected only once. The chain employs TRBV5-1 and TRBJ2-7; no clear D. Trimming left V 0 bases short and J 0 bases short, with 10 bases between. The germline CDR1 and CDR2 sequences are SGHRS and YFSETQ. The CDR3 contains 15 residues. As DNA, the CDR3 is TGCGCCAGCAGCTTGGAGGTTGGCGGCTCCTACGAGCAGTACTTC. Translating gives CASSLEVGGSYEQYF.

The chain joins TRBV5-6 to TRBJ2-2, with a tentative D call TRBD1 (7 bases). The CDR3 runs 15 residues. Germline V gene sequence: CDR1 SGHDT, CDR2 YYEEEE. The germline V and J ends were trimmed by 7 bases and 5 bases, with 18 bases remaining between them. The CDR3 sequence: CASFGGTVKTGELFF. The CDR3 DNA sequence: TGTGCCAGCTTTGGAGGGACAGTAAAAACCGGGGAGCTGTTTTTT.